The 7 T cell receptor beta chains given below trace back to one sample, sequenced in a study of T cells in women clearing cervical HPV infection. Sequenced by immunoSEQ multiplex PCR; TCRdb stores in-frame clones only, minus some. The sample data list about 23,000 clones. Specimen: blood buffy coat. The receptors stem from a woman aged 18-70 years with a cervical HPV16 infection that either progressed to CIN3+ or cleared (not recorded which).

Of note for this clone: The CDR3 end is not reached by the read, which stops 3 residues before it; the germline J gene fills it in. This chain uses TRBV11-2 with TRBJ2-3, with D possibly matching TRBD2 (6 bases). CDR3 length equals 14 residues. The germline V gene encodes CDR1 SGHAT and CDR2 FQNNGV. With 0 bases removed from V and 5 bases from J, the gap between germline ends came to 9 bases. The CDR3 is CASSLDQAGDTQYF. CDR3 DNA (partial): TGTGCCAGCAGCTTAGACCAAGCGGGAGATACG.

The CDR3 reads CSARIDRPRYEQYF. The sequenced part of the CDR3 DNA is TGCAGTGCTAGGATAGACAGACCCCGATACGAG. V and J are TRBV20-1 and TRBJ2-7; D possibly corresponds to TRBD1 (5 bases). The DNA ends 3 residues before the CDR3 does, and the rest of the CDR3 is filled in from the germline J gene. In germline, CDR1 is DFQATT, CDR2 SNEGSKA (reference sequence). CDR3 length: 14 amino acids. Trimming cost V 3 bases and J 4 bases, with 16 bases left between them.

CDR3 loop: CASSFGTSDYNEQFF. CDR3 bases read: TGTGCCAGCAGCTTCGGGACTAGCGACTACAATGAG. The chain links TRBV5-5 to TRBJ2-1; 10 bases are a match to TRBD2. Coverage ceases 3 residues before the CDR3 finishes, and the germline J gene fills in the end. Germline lookup yields CDR1 SGHKS and CDR2 YYEKEE (reference sequence). Germline trimming cut 2 bases from V and 3 bases from J; bases unmatched to any gene: 2. The CDR3 is 15 amino acids.

Details on this clone: The read ends 3 residues shy of where the CDR3 ends; the end is completed using the germline J gene. The rearrangement uses TRBV20-1 and TRBJ2-7; the match to TRBD2 covers 10 bases. Germline CDR1 is DFQATT and CDR2 is SNEGSKA (reference sequence). V shed 5 bases and J 2 bases; nucleotides not matched to a gene: 3. The CDR3 loop spans 13 amino acids. The CDR3 reads CSALLAGAYEQYF. The sequenced CDR3 bases are TGCAGTGCTTTGCTAGCGGGGGCCTACGAG.

Note on this clone: Coverage ceases 3 residues before the CDR3 finishes, and the germline J gene fills in the end. The chain has TRBV18 and TRBJ2-3; D is perhaps TRBD1 (5 bases). The CDR3 runs to 13 residues. The ends were cut back, 8 bases at V and 2 bases at J, with 11 bases in the middle. Looked up from germline, CDR1 is KGHSH and CDR2 is LQKENI. CDR3 bases read: TGTGCCAGCACAAAACAGGACACAGATACG. Translation gives CASTKQDTDT. The CDR3 as a whole reads CASTKQDTDTQYF.

With respect to this clone: The read is 3 residues too short to cover the CDR3 end, so that end is filled in from the germline J gene. The genes are TRBV5-1 and TRBJ2-7, with D tentatively TRBD1 (7 bases). In germline, CDR1 is SGHRS, CDR2 YFSETQ. The CDR3 loop spans 13 amino acids. Trimming stripped 7 bases from V and 2 bases from J, with 13 bases between. Incomplete CDR3 DNA: TGCGCCAGCGGGACTGGGACAGCCTACGAG. It is translated as CASGTGTAYE. The complete CDR3 reads CASGTGTAYEQYF. Supplemented by reference TRBV5-1 and TRBJ2-7, the full variable domain reads KAGVTQTPRYLIKTRGQQVTLSCSPISGHRSVSWYQQTPGQGLQFLFEYFSETQRNKGNFPGRFSGRQFSNSRSEMNVSTLELGDSALYLCASGTGTAYEQYFGPGTRLTVT.

The sequenced part of the CDR3 DNA is TGCGCCAGCAGCTTGTTAGGCGGGAGAAGTTCGGATACG. This sequence encodes CASSLLGGRSSDT. The whole CDR3 protein reads CASSLLGGRSSDTQYF. The genes are TRBV5-1 and TRBJ2-3; 7 bases align to TRBD2. The read terminates 3 residues ahead of where the CDR3 ends, so the germline J gene completes it. The CDR3 is 16 amino acids. Germline V CDR1 and CDR2: SGHRS, YFSETQ. Trimming removed 1 base from V and 6 bases from J; junction bases left unmatched: 11.